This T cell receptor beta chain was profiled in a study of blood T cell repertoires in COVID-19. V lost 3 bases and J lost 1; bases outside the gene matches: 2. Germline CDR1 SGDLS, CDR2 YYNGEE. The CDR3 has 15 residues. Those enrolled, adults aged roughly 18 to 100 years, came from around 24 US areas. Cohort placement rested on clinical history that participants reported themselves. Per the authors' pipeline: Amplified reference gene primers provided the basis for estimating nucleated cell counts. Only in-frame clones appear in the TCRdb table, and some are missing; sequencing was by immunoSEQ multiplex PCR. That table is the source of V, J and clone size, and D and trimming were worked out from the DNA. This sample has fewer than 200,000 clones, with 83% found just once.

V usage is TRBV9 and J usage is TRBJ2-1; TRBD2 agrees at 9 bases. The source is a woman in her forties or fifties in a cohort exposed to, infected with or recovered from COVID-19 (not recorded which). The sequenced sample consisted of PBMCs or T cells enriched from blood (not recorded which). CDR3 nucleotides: TGTGCCAGCAGCGAAGCGGGGGGATCCTACAATGAGCAGTTCTTC. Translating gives CASSEAGGSYNEQFF.